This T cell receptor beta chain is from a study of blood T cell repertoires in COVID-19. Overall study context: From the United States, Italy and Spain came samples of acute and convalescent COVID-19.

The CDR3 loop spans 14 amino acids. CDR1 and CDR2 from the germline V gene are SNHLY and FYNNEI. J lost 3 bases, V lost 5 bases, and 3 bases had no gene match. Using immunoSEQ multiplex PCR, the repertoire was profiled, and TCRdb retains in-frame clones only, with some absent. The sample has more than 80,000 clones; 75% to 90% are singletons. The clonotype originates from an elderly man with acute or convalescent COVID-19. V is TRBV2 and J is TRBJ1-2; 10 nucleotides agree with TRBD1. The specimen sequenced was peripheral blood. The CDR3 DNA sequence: TGTGCCAGCAGTCCCGGGACAGGGGACTATGGCTACACCTTC. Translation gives CASSPGTGDYGYTF.